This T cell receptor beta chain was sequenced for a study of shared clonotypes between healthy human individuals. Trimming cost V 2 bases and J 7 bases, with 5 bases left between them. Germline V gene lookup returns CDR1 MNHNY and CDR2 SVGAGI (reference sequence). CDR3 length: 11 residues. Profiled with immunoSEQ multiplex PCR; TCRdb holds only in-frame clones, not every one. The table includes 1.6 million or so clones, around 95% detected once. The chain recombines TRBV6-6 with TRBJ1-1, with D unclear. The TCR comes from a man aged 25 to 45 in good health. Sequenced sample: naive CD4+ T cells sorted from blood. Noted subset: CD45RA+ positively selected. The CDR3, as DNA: TGTGCCAGCAGTTACCTGAGTGAAGCTTTCTTT. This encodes CASSYLSEAFF.